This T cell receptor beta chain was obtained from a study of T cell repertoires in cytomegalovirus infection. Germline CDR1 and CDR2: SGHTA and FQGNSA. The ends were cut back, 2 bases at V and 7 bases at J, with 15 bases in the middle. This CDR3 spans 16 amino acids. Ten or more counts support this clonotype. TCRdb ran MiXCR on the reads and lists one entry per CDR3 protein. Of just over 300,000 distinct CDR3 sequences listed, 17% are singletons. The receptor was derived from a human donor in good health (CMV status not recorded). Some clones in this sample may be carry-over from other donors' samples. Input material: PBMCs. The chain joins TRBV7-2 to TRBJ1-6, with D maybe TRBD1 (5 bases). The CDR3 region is CASSLRSAGTNSPLHF. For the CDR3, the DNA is TGTGCCAGCAGCTTACGGTCAGCAGGGACGAATTCACCCCTCCACTTT.